Presented here are 28 T cell receptor beta chains from one specimen sequenced in a study of Ad26.COV2.S vaccination and SARS-CoV-2 variants (dated by TCRdb to about 2021). The treatment or condition label corresponds to: some 20 received Ad26.COV2.S at low or high dose, single or two shots; roughly 5 received placebo; per-sample allocation not given. For vaccine and placebo recipients, the sequenced repertoires came from samples collected on day 63 after the first injection. The library was built by means of the immunoSEQ multiplex PCR assay. TCRdb obtained this table from immuneACCESS and retained in-frame rearrangements with V and J assigned. These tables miss some clones; where compared with another copy, unresolved V genes account for less than half of the shortfall, and the remainder is unexplained. A total of about 420,000 clones appear in this sample, 88% of them only once. The top ten clones comprise about 3.5% of the sample.

The starting material was peripheral blood, obtained in a trial of Ad26.COV2.S vaccine versus placebo. Receptor source: a person aged 18-60 years who received the Ad26.COV2.S COVID-19 vaccine or a placebo.

This chain joins TRBV21-1 and TRBJ1-5; whether TRBD1, the table's D call, matches the DNA was not checked. TRBV21-1 is shown as a pseudogene. The CDR3 runs to 18 residues. CDR3 loop: CASRNRDRLESSNQPQHF. CDR3 bases: TGTGCCAGCAGGAACCGGGACAGGCTGGAAAGTAGCAATCAGCCCCAGCATTTT.

This chain joins TRBV5-8 and TRBJ1-1, with 10 positions matching TRBD1. The CDR3 is made up of 15 amino acids. The J segment lost 0 bases and the V segment lost 3 bases, leaving 2 bases of the junction unmatched. CDR1 is SGHTS, CDR2 YDEGEE, per germline. DNA for the CDR3: TGTGCCAGCAGCTGGGGACAGGGGATGAACACTGAAGCTTTCTTT. This codes for CASSWGQGMNTEAFF.

The rearrangement joins TRBV2 to TRBJ1-1, with 7 bases fitting TRBD1. V trimming: 8 bases; J trimming: 4 bases; junction bases outside the gene matches: 7. Germline V gene sequence: CDR1 SNHLY, CDR2 FYNNEI. The CDR3 extends over 13 amino acids. CDR3 nucleotide sequence: TGTGCCAGCTTCTTGGACAGGACCACTGAAGCTTTCTTT. Amino acids: CASFLDRTTEAFF.

The rearrangement links TRBV4-1 to TRBJ1-3; tentatively, D is TRBD1 (6 bases). The ends were cut back, 1 base at V and 3 bases at J, with 16 bases in the middle. The germline V gene has CDR1 MGHRA and CDR2 YSYEKL. The CDR3 consists of 17 residues. CDR3 bases: TGCGCCAGCAGCCAAGCCATCACCAGGGGAGGTGGAAACACCATATATTTT. It specifies CASSQAITRGGGNTIYF.

The chain couples TRBV18 to TRBJ2-1, with 8 bases lining up with TRBD2. V shed 4 bases and J 5 bases; nucleotides not matched to a gene: 13. The CDR3 is 17 residues long. CDR1 is KGHSH and CDR2 is LQKENI in the germline V gene. The CDR3, as DNA: TGTGCCAGCTCACGTCGCTCGGGAGGGATGGGGAACAATGAGCAGTTCTTC. Its protein product is CASSRRSGGMGNNEQFF.

The chain has TRBV5-6 and TRBJ2-5; unclear D gene. CDR1 and CDR2 (germline): SGHDT, YYEEEE. This CDR3 spans 13 amino acids. V was shortened by 0 bases and J by 6 bases, with 9 bases between the two germline ends. DNA of the CDR3: TGTGCCAGCAGCTTGGGTTTGACTCAGACCCAGTACTTC. The encoded protein is CASSLGLTQTQYF.

This chain joins TRBV4-1 and TRBJ1-5, with unresolved D. V shed 1 base and J shed 7 bases, with 11 bases lying between them. Germline V gene data show CDR1 as MGHRA and CDR2 as YSYEKL. CDR3 length: 14 amino acids. For the CDR3, the DNA is TGCGCCAGCAGCCAAGGGGGATCGGGACAGCCCCAGCATTTT. Protein product: CASSQGGSGQPQHF.

The rearrangement joins TRBV25-1 to TRBJ2-3; the D gene is possibly TRBD1 (6 bases). The V and J ends lost 1 base and 0 bases respectively, with 11 bases between them. The CDR3 runs 16 residues. Germline values: CDR1 MGHDK, CDR2 SYGVNS. The CDR3 here is CASSESQGRSTDTQYF. In nucleotides, the CDR3 is TGTGCCAGCAGTGAATCACAGGGCCGTAGCACAGATACGCAGTATTTT.

V gene TRBV29-1 combines with J gene TRBJ1-3; no reliable D call. Deletions cut 4 bases from V and 2 bases from J, with 9 bases between. Germline CDR1 and CDR2: SQVTM and ANQGSEA. CDR3 length equals 13 residues. The CDR3 coding sequence is TGCAGCGTTGGTCAGGAAACTGGAAACACCATATATTTT. Translated: CSVGQETGNTIYF.

The chain combines TRBV7-3 with TRBJ1-1; D uncertain. V was pared by 3 bases and J by 1 base, with 6 bases between. Germline V gene lookup returns CDR1 SGHTA and CDR2 FQGTGA. The CDR3 has 13 amino acids. CDR3 coding DNA: TGTGCCAGCAGCTTGCCGCCGAACACTGAAGCTTTCTTT. Translated: CASSLPPNTEAFF.

This rearrangement joins TRBV2 to TRBJ2-5, with 7 bases lining up with TRBD2. With 5 bases clipped from V and 5 bases from J, the junction kept 8 bases outside the gene matches. The CDR3 contains 14 residues. Germline CDR1 SNHLY, CDR2 FYNNEI. CDR3 sequence: CASSRLAVGETQYF. Here the CDR3 DNA reads TGTGCCAGCAGTAGGCTAGCGGTGGGTGAGACCCAGTACTTC.

The V gene is TRBV28, the J gene TRBJ1-6, with 11 bases fitting TRBD1. The CDR3 has 15 amino acids. J gave up 10 bases and V 5 bases, and 7 bases lay outside the gene matches. Per the germline V gene, CDR1 is MDHEN and CDR2 is SYDVKM. As DNA, the CDR3 is TGTGCCAGCAGTCTGATCTGGACAGGGGGCTCACCCCTCCACTTT. It is translated as CASSLIWTGGSPLHF.

The V call is TRBV7-2, the J call TRBJ2-7; no firm D call. The CDR3 has 14 amino acids. Trimming stripped 5 bases from V and 3 bases from J, with 14 bases between. The germline CDR1 and CDR2 sequences are SGHTA and FQGNSA. The CDR3 region is CASSLLVLGYEQYF. CDR3 coding DNA: TGTGCCAGCAGCCTTTTGGTGCTTGGCTACGAGCAGTACTTC.

The chain recombines TRBV7-9 with TRBJ2-2; 10 bases are a match to TRBD1. The CDR3 extends over 15 amino acids. V gave up 6 bases and J gave up 7 bases; unmatched junction bases: 8. CDR1 and CDR2 from the germline V gene are SEHNR and FQNEAQ (reference sequence). CDR3 sequence: CASSLTGTGVGELFF. The CDR3 DNA reads TGTGCCAGCAGTTTGACCGGGACAGGGGTCGGGGAGCTGTTTTTT. Complete variable domain (other parts from reference TRBV7-9 and TRBJ2-2): DTGVSQNPRHKITKRGQNVTFRCDPISEHNRLYWYRQTLGQGPEFLTYFQNEAQLEKSRLLSDRFSAERPKGSFSTLEIQRTEQGDSAMYLCASSLTGTGVGELFFGEGSRLTVL.

This clone was found once. The genes are TRBV29-1 and TRBJ1-4; TRBD1 agrees at 7 bases. The V gene end was trimmed by 3 bases and the J gene end by 8 bases; junction bases not matched to a gene: 6. CDR1 is SQVTM and CDR2 is ANQGSEA in the germline V gene. The length of the CDR3 is 13 residues. CDR3 nucleotide sequence: TGCAGCGTTGAGCAGGGGGTAAGGGAAAAACTGTTTTTT. It yields the protein CSVEQGVREKLFF.

The genes are TRBV7-8 and TRBJ2-5; perhaps TRBD2 as D (5 bases). Germline CDR1 SGHVS, CDR2 FQNEAQ. The V end lost 8 bases, the J end lost 12 bases, and 16 bases lay between the germline ends. The CDR3 covers 11 residues. The CDR3 coding sequence is TGTGCCAGCCAATCTGGAGGCCTAGAGTACTTC. Translation: CASQSGGLEYF.

The chain combines TRBV3-1 (or the pseudogene TRBV3-2) with TRBJ1-4, with a weak D call TRBD1 (6 bases). Trimming cost V 1 base and J 3 bases, with 9 bases left between them. The CDR3 runs to 15 residues. Germline V gives CDR1 LGHDT, CDR2 YNNKEL (reference sequence). The CDR3 nucleotides read TGTGCCAGCAGCCAAGTCAGGGGTTCTAATGAAAAACTGTTTTTT. Protein product: CASSQVRGSNEKLFF.

The chain combines TRBV28 with TRBJ1-1, with D unresolved. Germline CDR1 MDHEN, CDR2 SYDVKM. Trimming pared 6 bases from V and 0 bases from J, leaving 8 bases between. This CDR3 spans 13 amino acids. This CDR3 reads CASRDVMNTEAFF. DNA for the CDR3: TGTGCCAGCAGGGACGTCATGAACACTGAAGCTTTCTTT.

V and J are TRBV3-1 (or the pseudogene TRBV3-2) and TRBJ2-1; 7 positions match TRBD1. V trimming: 4 bases; J trimming: 15 bases; junction bases outside the gene matches: 12. The CDR3 runs 13 residues. Germline V CDR1 and CDR2: LGHDT, YNNKEL (reference sequence). The CDR3 DNA reads as TGTGCCAGCAGCCCCCTGAGGGGGCCCGTTTGGTTCTTC. Protein: CASSPLRGPVWFF.

V gene TRBV30 combines with J gene TRBJ1-1; D not resolved. The CDR3 runs 12 residues. Germline loops: CDR1 GTSNPN, CDR2 SVGIG (reference sequence). Trimming took 8 bases from V and 2 from J, leaving 12 bases between them. The CDR3 region has the DNA TGTGCCGGCTGGCTCGGAAACACTGAAGCTTTCTTT. It specifies CAGWLGNTEAFF. Variable domain in full (rest from reference TRBV30 and TRBJ1-1): SQTIHQWPATLVQPVGSPLSLECTVEGTSNPNLYWYRQAAGRGLQLLFYSVGIGQISSEVPQNLSASRPQDRQFILSSKKLLLSDSGFYLCAGWLGNTEAFFGQGTRLTVV.

This chain uses TRBV28 with TRBJ1-2; a weak D match, TRBD1 (5 bases). V was pared by 5 bases and J by 8 bases, with 12 bases between. The CDR3 runs 12 residues. CDR1 and CDR2 (germline): MDHEN, SYDVKM. The DNA of the CDR3 is TGTGCCAGCAGTCCCGGGGCACGGGGCTACACCTTC. Its translation is CASSPGARGYTF.

The CDR3 DNA is TGTGCCAGCAGCTTAGAGGGGACAGGTAGTGACGAGCAGTACTTC. It specifies CASSLEGTGSDEQYF. This rearrangement joins TRBV7-9 to TRBJ2-7; 8 nucleotides line up with TRBD1. With 1 base clipped from V and 5 bases from J, the junction kept 7 bases outside the gene matches. The CDR3 loop spans 15 amino acids. In germline, CDR1 is SEHNR, CDR2 FQNEAQ (reference sequence). Complete variable domain (other parts from reference TRBV7-9 and TRBJ2-7): DTGVSQNPRHKITKRGQNVTFRCDPISEHNRLYWYRQTLGQGPEFLTYFQNEAQLEKSRLLSDRFSAERPKGSFSTLEIQRTEQGDSAMYLCASSLEGTGSDEQYFGPGTRLTVT.

The V gene is TRBV5-5, the J gene TRBJ2-3; tentatively, D is TRBD2 (7 bases). Trimming stripped 0 bases from V and 1 base from J, with 9 bases between. This CDR3 spans 15 amino acids. CDR1 and CDR2 from the germline V gene are SGHKS and YYEKEE (reference sequence). The CDR3 coding sequence is TGTGCCAGCAGCTTGGAGGGGGGGGGCACAGATACGCAGTATTTT. It specifies CASSLEGGGTDTQYF.

This rearrangement joins TRBV4-2 to TRBJ2-6; D is ambiguous. This CDR3 is 15 amino acids long. Trimming took off 4 bases at V and 0 bases at J, with 7 bases between the two ends. CDR1 and CDR2 (germline): LGHNA, YNFKEQ. CDR3: CASSPVGSGANVLTF. CDR3 coding DNA: TGTGCCAGCAGCCCGGTGGGCTCTGGGGCCAACGTCCTGACTTTC.

J is TRBJ1-2 and V is TRBV9; 8 positions match TRBD1. CDR3 size: 16 residues. Germline lookup yields CDR1 SGDLS and CDR2 YYNGEE. The ends lost 0 bases at V and 2 bases at J; junction bases unmatched: 6. The CDR3 protein is CASSVARTGSNYGYTF. The DNA for the CDR3 is TGTGCCAGCAGCGTAGCTAGGACAGGGAGCAACTATGGCTACACCTTC.

V and J are TRBV7-9 and TRBJ2-1; weak D call: TRBD2 (7 bases). V gave up 11 bases and J gave up 2 bases, with 16 bases separating them. From germline, CDR1 is SEHNR and CDR2 FQNEAQ (reference sequence). The CDR3 is made up of 14 amino acids. CDR3 nucleotide sequence: TGTGCCGGTAGCTGGGGGGGCACCTACAATGAGCAGTTCTTC. It specifies CAGSWGGTYNEQFF.

V gene TRBV7-2 combines with J gene TRBJ2-7; TRBD2 matches at 9 bases. Germline CDR1 SGHTA, CDR2 FQGNSA. J was trimmed by 3 bases and V by 5 bases; bases with no gene match: 11. The CDR3 spans 16 residues. CDR3 coding DNA: TGTGCCAGCAGCCTCCCCCGCGGGAGGGATTTCTACGAGCAGTACTTC. It translates to CASSLPRGRDFYEQYF.

This clone occurred once. The chain links TRBV29-1 to TRBJ1-2, with a possible D match to TRBD1 (5 bases). This CDR3 has 13 residues. The V and J ends lost 6 bases and 3 bases respectively, with 14 bases between them. Germline CDR1 and CDR2: SQVTM and ANQGSEA. CDR3: CSVPRGGDYGYTF. The CDR3 region has the DNA TGCAGCGTCCCACGGGGGGGAGACTATGGCTACACCTTC.